These T cell receptor beta chains were read from a single sample in a study of lymphopenia after photon versus proton radiotherapy. The data were produced by immunoSEQ multiplex PCR, yet TCRdb's version contains in-frame clones alone and is incomplete. The table shows around 20,000 clones, with 80% to 95% occurring only once. The sequencing used peripheral blood, collected from a patient treated with photon-based radiotherapy. Receptors originate from a man aged 55 to 69 with pancreatic cancer. The CDR3 runs from the conserved cysteine through the conserved F or W. Each record gives: clone size, D gene, V gene, J gene, CDR3 DNA, CDR3 protein. The D gene is left open where the match is weak. Size is omitted from some rows. Given values are once, few, many or a class for expanded clones.

size: NA; D: NA; V: TRBV7-9; J: TRBJ2-3; DNA: TGTGCCAGCAGGAATTCGTTGCGGGCTTCAGATACGCAGTATTTT; CDR3: CASRNSLRASDTQYF
size: NA; D: NA; V: TRBV18; J: TRBJ2-2; DNA: TGTGCCAGCTCACCGACCGGGGAGCTGTTTTTT; CDR3: CASSPTGELFF
size: few; D: TRBD2; V: TRBV5-4; J: TRBJ2-1; DNA: TGTGCCAGCAGCTTGGGGGACTATTACAATGAGCAGTTCTTC; CDR3: CASSLGDYYNEQFF
size: NA; D: TRBD1; V: TRBV30; J: TRBJ1-5; DNA: TGTGCCTGGAGTCGACTGGACAGGGGCGATCAGCCCCAGCATTTT; CDR3: CAWSRLDRGDQPQHF
size: NA; D: NA; V: TRBV6-5; J: TRBJ1-6; DNA: TGTGCCAGCAGTATACTCAAGGGGGGAAGTTCACCCCTCCACTTT; CDR3: CASSILKGGSSPLHF
size: NA; D: TRBD2; V: TRBV2; J: TRBJ2-1; DNA: TGTGCCAGCCATACTAGCGGGGGCTACAATGAGCAGTTCTTC; CDR3: CASHTSGGYNEQFF
size: NA; D: NA; V: TRBV12-2; J: TRBJ1-5; DNA: TGTGCAAGTCGCTCCCCGGGACAGCCAATAAATCAGCCCCAGCATTTT; CDR3: CASRSPGQPINQPQHF
size: NA; D: NA; V: TRBV25-1; J: TRBJ2-2; DNA: TGTGCCAGCAGTGAGACGCGTTCGAACACCGGGGAGCTGTTTTTT; CDR3: CASSETRSNTGELFF
size: NA; D: NA; V: TRBV7-3; J: TRBJ2-6; DNA: TGTGCCAGCAGCTTGACTTCGGACGGATCCACCAACGTCCTGACTTTC; CDR3: CASSLTSDGSTNVLTF
size: NA; D: TRBD1; V: TRBV11-2; J: TRBJ1-2; DNA: TGTGCCAGCAGCTCCCGGGACAGGTCTAACTATGGCTACACCTTC; CDR3: CASSSRDRSNYGYTF
size: NA; D: TRBD1; V: TRBV15; J: TRBJ2-7; DNA: TGTGCCACCAGCAGGCTCCGGGACAGCCCTTACGAGCAGTACTTC; CDR3: CATSRLRDSPYEQYF
size: once; D: TRBD1; V: TRBV19; J: TRBJ1-1; DNA: TGTGCCAGTAAATCTGAAGGGACAGGCCCTGAAGCTTTCTTT; CDR3: CASKSEGTGPEAFF
size: NA; D: NA; V: TRBV6-1; J: TRBJ1-2; DNA: TGTGCCAGCAGTGAAACAGGGCATTATGGCTACACCTTC; CDR3: CASSETGHYGYTF
size: once; D: NA; V: TRBV30; J: TRBJ2-1; DNA: TGTGCCTGGAGTGAGGGGACATGGAGTTACAATGAGCAGTTCTTC; CDR3: CAWSEGTWSYNEQFF
size: NA; D: NA; V: TRBV7-2; J: TRBJ1-4; DNA: TGTGCCAGCAGCTATTACAGGGACCCTAATGAAAAACTGTTTTTT; CDR3: CASSYYRDPNEKLFF
size: NA; D: TRBD1; V: TRBV29-1; J: TRBJ1-1; DNA: TGCAGCGTCGGGGACAGGGTGGGCACTGAAGCTTTCTTT; CDR3: CSVGDRVGTEAFF
size: NA; D: NA; V: TRBV4-2; J: TRBJ1-4; DNA: TGTGCCGGCAGTTACGGACGGGACGAAAAACTGTTTTTT; CDR3: CAGSYGRDEKLFF
size: NA; D: NA; V: TRBV7-2; J: TRBJ1-3; DNA: TGTGCCAGCAGCAATCGCCGTTTGGTCTCCGGAAACACCATATATTTT; CDR3: CASSNRRLVSGNTIYF
size: NA; D: NA; V: TRBV10-3; J: TRBJ2-5; DNA: TGTGCCATCAGTGAAAGGGATCGCCAAGAGACCCAGTACTTC; CDR3: CAISERDRQETQYF
size: NA; D: NA; V: TRBV5-1; J: TRBJ1-2; DNA: TGCGCCAGCAGCTTGGGGACTAACTATGGCTACACCTTC; CDR3: CASSLGTNYGYTF
size: NA; D: NA; V: TRBV5-4; J: TRBJ1-3; DNA: TGTGCCAGCAGCGCAGGCAGGGAGAACGGAAACACCATATATTTT; CDR3: CASSAGRENGNTIYF
size: NA; D: NA; V: TRBV9; J: TRBJ1-2; DNA: TGTGCCAGCAGCGTTCAGGGAAACTATGGCTACACCTTC; CDR3: CASSVQGNYGYTF
size: NA; D: NA; V: TRBV18; J: TRBJ2-7; DNA: TGTGCCAGCTCATTCGACAGCTACGAGCAGTACTTC; CDR3: CASSFDSYEQYF
size: NA; D: TRBD2; V: TRBV6-1; J: TRBJ2-5; DNA: TGTGCCAGCAGTGAATACCCTAAGCGGGGGGGCGTATTGACCCAGTACTTC; CDR3: CASSEYPKRGGVLTQYF
size: NA; D: NA; V: TRBV5-1; J: TRBJ2-5; DNA: TGCGCCAGCAGCTTGGATGGTGGGCGGACCCAGTACTTC; CDR3: CASSLDGGRTQYF
size: NA; D: NA; V: TRBV15; J: TRBJ2-7; DNA: TGTGCCACCAGCAGTCAGACGGACTCCTACGAGCAGTACTTC; CDR3: CATSSQTDSYEQYF
size: NA; D: TRBD1; V: TRBV2; J: TRBJ2-1; DNA: TGTGCCAGCAGGGGGACAGGATACAATGAGCAGTTCTTC; CDR3: CASRGTGYNEQFF
size: few; D: NA; V: TRBV2; J: TRBJ2-2; DNA: TGTGCCAGCAGTGAAGTGGGCGGGGAGCTGTTTTTT; CDR3: CASSEVGGELFF
size: NA; D: NA; V: TRBV7-7; J: TRBJ1-1; DNA: TGTGCCAGCCCTCTACCCGACGTTGACATGAACACTGAAGCTTTCTTT; CDR3: CASPLPDVDMNTEAFF
size: NA; D: TRBD2; V: TRBV14; J: TRBJ2-1; DNA: TGTGCCAGCAGCCAAGCACTAGCGGGGGGACCGCCGTTCTTC; CDR3: CASSQALAGGPPFF
size: NA; D: NA; V: TRBV20-1; J: TRBJ1-2; DNA: TGCAGTGCTAACTTACATGGCTACACCTTC; CDR3: CSANLHGYTF
size: once; D: NA; V: TRBV19; J: TRBJ1-1; DNA: TGTGCCAGTACCCCCTGGGAGATGAACACTGAAGCTTTCTTT; CDR3: CASTPWEMNTEAFF
size: NA; D: NA; V: TRBV30; J: TRBJ1-3; DNA: TGTGCCTGGAGTGTTGGGGGGTCTGGAAACACCATATATTTT; CDR3: CAWSVGGSGNTIYF
size: NA; D: TRBD2; V: TRBV30; J: TRBJ2-1; DNA: TGTGCCTGGAGTGGGCAGGGAGGGGATGAGCAGTTCTTC; CDR3: CAWSGQGGDEQFF
size: few; D: NA; V: TRBV5-1; J: TRBJ2-7; DNA: TGCGCCAGCAAGGGAGAATACGAGCAGTACTTC; CDR3: CASKGEYEQYF
size: NA; D: TRBD1; V: TRBV2; J: TRBJ1-5; DNA: TGTGCCAGCAGCGGACAGGGTGGCAATCAGCCCCAGCATTTT; CDR3: CASSGQGGNQPQHF
size: NA; D: NA; V: TRBV5-1; J: TRBJ1-1; DNA: TGCGCCAGCACCGAGGGGATTGAAGCTTTCTTT; CDR3: CASTEGIEAFF
size: NA; D: TRBD2; V: TRBV29-1; J: TRBJ2-3; DNA: TGCAGCTCCAGGACTAGCGGGGGGGCTTATACGCAGTATTTT; CDR3: CSSRTSGGAYTQYF
size: NA; D: TRBD1; V: TRBV6-5; J: TRBJ1-2; DNA: TGTGCCAGCAGAGCCTACAGGGGAAACTATGGCTACACCTTC; CDR3: CASRAYRGNYGYTF
size: NA; D: NA; V: TRBV7-2; J: TRBJ2-5; DNA: TGTGCCAGCACCAAGTACCAAGAGACCCAGTACTTC; CDR3: CASTKYQETQYF
size: NA; D: TRBD2; V: TRBV6-1; J: TRBJ2-1; DNA: TGTGCCAGCAGTGAAGTAGGGACTAGAAGCGACAATGAGCAGTTCTTC; CDR3: CASSEVGTRSDNEQFF
size: few; D: NA; V: TRBV30; J: TRBJ1-1; DNA: TGTGCCTGGAGACTGGGGCTTGAAGCTTTCTTT; CDR3: CAWRLGLEAFF
size: NA; D: TRBD1; V: TRBV19; J: TRBJ1-5; DNA: TGTGCCAGTATGGCGGGACAGGCCTTAAGCAATCAGCCCCAGCATTTT; CDR3: CASMAGQALSNQPQHF
size: NA; D: TRBD2; V: TRBV7-6; J: TRBJ2-3; DNA: TGTGCCAGCAGCTCGCGGCTTCGGACTAGCGGGGGGGTTCAGTATTTT; CDR3: CASSSRLRTSGGVQYF
size: NA; D: NA; V: TRBV5-1; J: TRBJ2-3; DNA: TGCGCCAGCAGCTTGGCCGCGACTAGGGGCACAGATACGCAGTATTTT; CDR3: CASSLAATRGTDTQYF
size: NA; D: NA; V: TRBV5-4; J: TRBJ1-2; DNA: TGTGCCAGCAGCCGGGACACCCTTAACTATGGCTACACCTTC; CDR3: CASSRDTLNYGYTF
size: once; D: NA; V: TRBV5-4; J: TRBJ2-7; DNA: TGTGCCAGCAGCTTGGCGCAAAACGAGCAGTACTTC; CDR3: CASSLAQNEQYF
size: NA; D: NA; V: TRBV5-4; J: TRBJ2-3; DNA: TGTGCCAGCAGCCCAGGGACTCACGGCACAGATACGCAGTATTTT; CDR3: CASSPGTHGTDTQYF
size: NA; D: NA; V: TRBV5-1; J: TRBJ1-1; DNA: TGCGCCAGCAGCTTGGCCCTAGGGGGTTTGAACACTGAAGCTTTCTTT; CDR3: CASSLALGGLNTEAFF
size: once; D: TRBD1; V: TRBV9; J: TRBJ1-2; DNA: TGTGCCAGCAGCCCTCATAACAGGGGAGAAGATGGCTACACCTTC; CDR3: CASSPHNRGEDGYTF
size: NA; D: NA; V: TRBV5-8; J: TRBJ1-4; DNA: TGTGCCAGCCGAACGCAGTCTAATATTCATGAAAAACTGTTTTTT; CDR3: CASRTQSNIHEKLFF
size: NA; D: NA; V: TRBV7-6; J: TRBJ2-3; DNA: TGTGCCAGCAGCTCCTGGGGGGATACGCAGTATTTT; CDR3: CASSSWGDTQYF
size: NA; D: NA; V: TRBV18; J: TRBJ1-1; DNA: TGTGCCAGCTCACCCCCGCTCCGGGGACGGGTATCCATTTACATGAACACTGAAGCTTTCTTT; CDR3: CASSPPLRGRVSIYMNTEAFF